This T cell receptor (beta chain) was identified in a study of Graves' ophthalmopathy and Graves' hyperthyroidism. The table lists this clonotype with many counts. Its antigen remains unidentified. RNA transcripts were the template, and TCR beta CDR3 regions were amplified from them. RT-PCR in the first round used HTBI primers; a second-round multiplex PCR followed. MiXCR, run by TCRdb on the multiplex PCR reads, gives a single entry per CDR3 protein. The sample includes approximately 480,000 distinct CDR3 sequences, around 14% seen only once; the top ten take roughly 9.8%. Germline CDR1 SNHLY, CDR2 FYNNEI. This CDR3 region has 15 residues. V lost 0 bases and J lost 4, with 12 bases in between. Findings and limits, study-wide: The model predicted progression of ophthalmopathy with a sensitivity of around 70%, and its specificity was less than 85%. Discrimination between ophthalmopathy and stable hyperthyroidism by a 13-signature model showed about 86% sensitivity and about 80% specificity.

This sequence was found in a woman aged 25 to 39 with Graves' ophthalmopathy. Sample: blood. V gene TRBV2 combines with J gene TRBJ1-2; D may be TRBD1 (6 bases). CDR3 sequence reads: CASSEAGGLGYGYTF. The CDR3 nucleotides are TGTGCCAGCAGTGAAGCGGGGGGGCTTGGCTATGGCTACACCTTC.